This T cell receptor beta chain emerged from a study of blood T cell repertoires in COVID-19 (TCRdb year 2020). In terms of the full investigation: Samples from collaborators originated in the United States, Italy and Spain and spanned both the acute and convalescent phases of COVID-19. Samples were obtained from the ongoing ImmuneRACE study (first 160 participants) and from about 1,300 subjects provided by 6 global collaborators. Where available, HLA class I and class II types were obtained from metadata supplied by the sample provider rather than from assay-based typing. The dataset comprised deeply sampled blood TCRbeta repertoires from subjects exposed to, actively infected with, or recovered from COVID-19. Nearly every sample came with metadata listing a de-identified subject ID, COVID-19 status, age in years and sex. The prospective study material was composed of cDNA or gDNA derived from T cells, B-cell-depleted T cells, or PBMCs. The repertoires were released in a freely available public database meant as a resource for research on the immune response to SARS-CoV-2. Study-wide findings and limitations: The amount of clinical and demographic metadata varied by source and participant and was provided uncurated.

Worth noting for this clone: No antigen is known for it. Base qualities are not at hand, and no much larger clone is one base apart.

One collaborating source in Seattle enrolled patients during active infection and followed them longitudinally through the course of disease. Each collaborating institution followed its own protocols to collect whole blood in K2EDTA tubes. For TCRbeta analysis, collaborators shipped samples as frozen whole blood, isolated PBMCs, or DNA extracted from either of those sample types. V and J are trimmed by 0 bases and 15 bases, and the gene matches miss 14 bases of the junction. Counted from cysteine to phenylalanine, this CDR3 has 16 amino acids. The CDR3 DNA has 48 bases and is translated from base 1. CDR1 and CDR2 (MGHRA, YSYEKL) derive from the germline V gene. TCRbeta CDR3 regions were amplified from genomic DNA using the immunoSEQ Assay, a bias-controlled multiplex PCR. Processing in the source paper ran as follows. The number of nucleated cells in each sample was estimated by amplification of reference gene primers within the assay. To quantify the absolute abundance of each unique TCRbeta CDR3 rearrangement, sequence reads were collapsed and filtered. Productive Simpson clonality was computed per sample as the square root of Simpson's diversity index over productive rearrangements. In TCRdb, the immuneACCESS table is reduced to in-frame sequences with V and J assigned. These tables do not hold every clone; where another copy was compared, an unresolved V gene accounts for under half, and the others remain unexplained. That table is the source of V, J and clone size, and D and trimming were worked out from the DNA. This sample is represented by roughly 110,000 clones; roughly 85% of them were singletons. About 5.5% of the sample is in the top ten clones.

The source material was peripheral blood. The chain uses TRBV4-1 and TRBJ2-1; TRBD1 agrees with 10 junctional bases. The clonotype comes from a woman aged 60-75 years with COVID-19, enrolled during active disease. This receptor carries the CDR3 CASSQEDPVRGQGVFF. The DNA reads as follows: TGCGCCAGCAGCCAAGAGGACCCCGTTCGCGGACAGGGGGTGTTCTTC.